The 2 T cell receptor beta chains reported below all come from one sample, sequenced in a study of post-analysis software for immune sequencing data (dated by TCRdb to the mid-2010s). The method behind the library was PCR. Sequencing relied on an Illumina HiSeq 2500. Unique molecular identifiers were incorporated into TCR beta cDNA libraries to reduce PCR and sequencing biases. Clones were called with MiXCR by TCRdb after fastp trimmed the public reads at Q25, and only in-frame beta chains were retained. Under each unique CDR3 protein, matching rows form one entry showing the most common genes and DNA. The table for this sample lists about 820,000 distinct CDR3 sequences; 53% of them were counted only once. Clones ranked in the top ten supply about 4.5% of the sample. Broader findings and caveats from the paper: Patients showed significantly higher frequencies than controls for a handful of TRBV segments, among them TRBV5-6, TRBV5-1 and TRBV20-1.

Their recognized antigens are unknown. Sequencing was carried out using blood. The receptors stem from a girl aged 10 to 17 with multiple sclerosis.

There are a few counts of this clonotype. V gene TRBV7-9 combines with J gene TRBJ2-5; the D gene is possibly TRBD2 (6 bases). The ends were cut back, 0 bases at V and 4 bases at J, with 15 bases in the middle. CDR1 is SEHNR and CDR2 is FQNEAQ in the germline V gene (reference sequence). The CDR3 contains 16 residues. This CDR3 is CASSLANRAGRETQYF. The CDR3, as DNA: TGTGCCAGCAGCTTAGCGAATCGGGCGGGGAGAGAGACCCAGTACTTC.

This clonotype was seen more than once but under ten times. The rearrangement uses TRBV15 and TRBJ1-1; D is unclear. Germline V CDR1 and CDR2: LNHNV, YYDKDF (reference sequence). The CDR3 contains 15 residues. Between the trimmed V and J ends, which lost 6 bases and 0 bases, there was a span of 14 bases. CDR3 sequence (DNA): TGTGCCACCAGTCGGGCGTGGGGTTTGAACACTGAAGCTTTCTTT. It yields the protein CATSRAWGLNTEAFF. Supplemented by reference TRBV15 and TRBJ1-1, the full variable domain reads DAMVIQNPRYQVTQFGKPVTLSCSQTLNHNVMYWYQQKSSQAPKLLFHYYDKDFNNEADTPDNFQSRRPNTSFCFLDIRSPGLGDTAMYLCATSRAWGLNTEAFFGQGTRLTVV.